The 26 T cell receptor beta chains below come from one sample, sequenced in a study of T cells expressing NK-cell markers. TCRdb reanalyzed the 5' RACE reads and collapses them to one entry per CDR3 protein, without DNA. The sample table sets out almost 450,000 distinct CDR3 sequences. Sequenced input: blood T cells: a sorted CD56 or NKG2C T cell subset, CD4+ or CD8+ T cells, or bulk PBMC T cells (not recorded which). These receptors were collected from a woman between 18 and 69 years old in good health.

The V and J genes are TRBV30 and TRBJ2-2; TCRdb lists TRBD2, though no DNA is available to test this call. The CDR3 contains 12 residues. Per the germline V gene, CDR1 is GTSNPN and CDR2 is SVGIG (reference sequence). CDR3 residues: CAWKGPVGELFF.

V gene TRBV6-1 combines with J gene TRBJ1-2; TCRdb proposes TRBD1, but this gene call is untestable without DNA. Germline loops: CDR1 MNHNS, CDR2 SASEGT. This CDR3 is 15 amino acids long. CDR3 residues: CASRLRDRMLEGYTF.

This chain uses TRBV14 with TRBJ1-2; no DNA is available, so the TRBD1 call from TCRdb remains unchecked. Germline lookup yields CDR1 SGHDN and CDR2 FVKESK. This CDR3 has 16 residues. CDR3 in amino acids: CASSQDPGLLLYGYTF. Complete variable domain (other parts from reference TRBV14 and TRBJ1-2): EAGVTQFPSHSVIEKGQTVTLRCDPISGHDNLYWYRRVMGKEIKFLLHFVKESKQDESGMPNNRFLAERTGGTYSTLKVQPAELEDSGVYFCASSQDPGLLLYGYTFGSGTRLTVV.

The rearrangement uses TRBV12-3 or TRBV12-4 and TRBJ1-2. The CDR3 spans 14 residues. The CDR3 sequence: CASSSTLVGYGYTF.

The chain uses TRBV7-9 and TRBJ2-7; as DNA is missing, the TRBD1 call by TCRdb cannot be tested. The CDR3 is 15 amino acids. Germline V gene sequence: CDR1 SEHNR, CDR2 FQNEAQ (reference sequence). CDR3 sequence reads: CASSPGTASSYEQYF.

This sequence joins TRBV28 and TRBJ2-7; the TCRdb call, TRBD2, lacks DNA for checking. The CDR3 runs to 16 residues. The germline CDR1 and CDR2 sequences are MDHEN and SYDVKM. CDR3 region: CASKPLLAGGAYEQYF.

The J gene is TRBJ2-7, the V gene TRBV11-2; the D call of TRBD1 rests on TCRdb alone, since no DNA is present to check it. CDR3 length equals 15 residues. Germline CDR1 and CDR2: SGHAT and FQNNGV. The chain's CDR3 is CASSLWTGRSYEQYF.

The chain employs TRBV7-9 and TRBJ2-1; TCRdb gives TRBD1 as the D gene, but with no DNA this cannot be confirmed. Germline assignment: CDR1 SEHNR and CDR2 FQNEAQ (reference sequence). The CDR3 is 14 residues long. CDR3 in amino acids: CASPPGSSYNEQFF.

The chain uses TRBV7-6 and TRBJ2-3; the TRBD1 assignment by TCRdb is unverifiable without DNA. The germline V gene has CDR1 SGHVS and CDR2 FNYEAQ. CDR3 size: 16 residues. The CDR3 loop is CASSLGLAVPLDTQYF.

The chain combines TRBV12-3 or TRBV12-4 with TRBJ1-6. The CDR3 has 13 amino acids. CDR3: CASSWNADSPLHF.

This CDR3 reads CASSLAPLDPADTQYF. The chain employs TRBV5-5 and TRBJ2-3. The V gene's germline CDR1 is SGHKS and CDR2 YYEKEE (reference sequence). This CDR3 region has 16 residues.

The chain is built from TRBV5-1 and TRBJ2-1; as DNA is missing, the TRBD1 call by TCRdb cannot be tested. The CDR3 contains 16 residues. The germline gives CDR1 SGHRS, CDR2 YFSETQ. The CDR3 sequence: CASSSLPRVSYNEQFF.

The genes are TRBV4-3 and TRBJ2-3; checking the TCRdb D call of TRBD2 is not possible without DNA. CDR1 LGHNA and CDR2 YSLEER come from the germline V gene. The CDR3 runs to 13 residues. The CDR3 reads CASSQERETTQYF.

The chain is built from TRBV30 and TRBJ1-2. The CDR3 extends over 13 amino acids. The V gene's germline CDR1 is GTSNPN and CDR2 SVGIG (reference sequence). The CDR3 here is CAWEADKFYGYTF.

The chain employs TRBV12-3 or TRBV12-4 and TRBJ2-3; the D call of TRBD2 rests on TCRdb alone, since no DNA is present to check it. This CDR3 has 15 residues. The CDR3 protein is CASSFGGGRTDTQYF.

The chain combines TRBV19 with TRBJ1-2. The CDR3 contains 13 residues. Germline CDR1 is LNHDA and CDR2 is SQIVND (reference sequence). This CDR3 is CASSIKSGYGYTF.

V gene TRBV5-6 combines with J gene TRBJ2-5; there is no DNA to check the TCRdb D call of TRBD2. Per germline, CDR1 SGHDT and CDR2 YYEEEE. The CDR3 runs to 13 residues. CDR3 residues: CASRPGLGKTQYF. Full variable domain (remainder filled in from reference TRBV5-6 and TRBJ2-5): DAGVTQSPTHLIKTRGQQVTLRCSPKSGHDTVSWYQQALGQGPQFIFQYYEEEERQRGNFPDRFSGHQFPNYSSELNVNALLLGDSALYLCASRPGLGKTQYFGPGTRLLVL.

The CDR3 loop reads CASSLGTLLSRSYNEQFF. The V call is TRBV12-3 or TRBV12-4, the J call TRBJ2-1; no DNA is available, so the TRBD2 call from TCRdb remains unchecked. The CDR3 is 18 amino acids.

V is TRBV30 and J is TRBJ1-4. The germline CDR1 and CDR2 sequences are GTSNPN and SVGIG (reference sequence). CDR3 length: 14 amino acids. The CDR3 loop reads CAWSIGSPGEKLFF.

The chain has TRBV9 and TRBJ2-1. The CDR3 runs to 15 residues. The germline gives CDR1 SGDLS, CDR2 YYNGEE. This chain's CDR3 is CASSVEESSYNEQFF.

This chain links TRBV7-2 with TRBJ1-3; as DNA is missing, the TRBD1 call by TCRdb cannot be tested. CDR1 is SGHTA, CDR2 FQGNSA, per germline. The CDR3 consists of 14 residues. The CDR3 sequence is CASSLEQGSGTIYF.

The chain uses TRBV7-2 and TRBJ1-1. CDR1 SGHTA and CDR2 FQGNSA come from the germline V gene. CDR3 length: 14 amino acids. CDR3 sequence reads: CASSLPYMNTEAFF.

This rearrangement joins TRBV29-1 to TRBJ1-1; TCRdb's D call of TRBD1 is untestable without DNA. Germline CDR1 is SQVTM and CDR2 is ANQGSEA. The CDR3 has 11 amino acids. The CDR3 spells CSVVGWGQAFF. The variable domain in full, completed from reference TRBV29-1 and TRBJ1-1, reads SAVISQKPSRDICQRGTSLTIQCQVDSQVTMMFWYRQQPGQSLTLIATANQGSEATYESGFVIDKFPISRPNLTFSTLTVSNMSPEDSSIYLCSVVGWGQAFFGQGTRLTVV.

The chain joins TRBV5-1 to TRBJ2-2; TCRdb's D call of TRBD2 is untestable without DNA. The length of the CDR3 is 17 residues. CDR1 and CDR2 (germline): SGHRS, YFSETQ. CDR3 in amino acids: CASSLRAGMSGTGELFF. Drawing the rest from reference TRBV5-1 and TRBJ2-2, the complete variable domain is KAGVTQTPRYLIKTRGQQVTLSCSPISGHRSVSWYQQTPGQGLQFLFEYFSETQRNKGNFPGRFSGRQFSNSRSEMNVSTLELGDSALYLCASSLRAGMSGTGELFFGEGSRLTVL.

The V call is TRBV12-3 or TRBV12-4, the J call TRBJ1-5; TCRdb indicates TRBD1, and absent DNA this call remains unverified. This CDR3 spans 17 amino acids. The chain's CDR3 is CASSPSAPGSFNQPQHF.

V and J are TRBV20-1 and TRBJ2-2; TCRdb's D call, TRBD1, is unchecked because there is no DNA. The CDR3 is 14 amino acids. Germline assignment: CDR1 DFQATT and CDR2 SNEGSKA (reference sequence). CDR3 protein: CSARAGVNTGELFF.